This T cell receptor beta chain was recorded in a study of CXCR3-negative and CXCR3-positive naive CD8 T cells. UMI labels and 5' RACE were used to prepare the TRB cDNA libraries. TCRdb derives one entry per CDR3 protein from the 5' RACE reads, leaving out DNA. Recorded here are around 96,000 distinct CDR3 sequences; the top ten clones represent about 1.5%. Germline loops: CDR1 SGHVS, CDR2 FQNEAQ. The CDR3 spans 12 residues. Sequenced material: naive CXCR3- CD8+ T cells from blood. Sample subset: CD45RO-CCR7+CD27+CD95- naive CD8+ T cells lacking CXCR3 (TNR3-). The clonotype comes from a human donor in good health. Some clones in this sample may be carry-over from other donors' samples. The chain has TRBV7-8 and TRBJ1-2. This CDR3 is CASSLDGVGYTF.